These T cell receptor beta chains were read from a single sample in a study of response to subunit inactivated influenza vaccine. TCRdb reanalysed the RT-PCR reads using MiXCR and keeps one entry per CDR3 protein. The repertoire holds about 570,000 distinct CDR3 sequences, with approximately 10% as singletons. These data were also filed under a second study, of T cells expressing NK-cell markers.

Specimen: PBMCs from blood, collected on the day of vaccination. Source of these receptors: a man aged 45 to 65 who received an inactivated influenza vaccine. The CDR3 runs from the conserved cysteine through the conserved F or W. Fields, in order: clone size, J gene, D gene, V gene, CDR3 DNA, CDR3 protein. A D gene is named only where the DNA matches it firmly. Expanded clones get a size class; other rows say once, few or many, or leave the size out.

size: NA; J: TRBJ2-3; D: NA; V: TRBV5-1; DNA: TGCGCCAGCAGCACCGGACTGGAATTTTCTGGGACGCAGTATTTT; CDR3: CASSTGLEFSGTQYF
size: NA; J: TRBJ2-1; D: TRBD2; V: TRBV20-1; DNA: TGCAGTGCTGAGAGATGGCTAGCGGACAATGAGCAGTTCTTC; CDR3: CSAERWLADNEQFF
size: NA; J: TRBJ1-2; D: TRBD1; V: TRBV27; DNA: TGTGCCAGCAGTTTCCTCACCGGGACAGGGGGTTCCTATGGCTACACCTTC; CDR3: CASSFLTGTGGSYGYTF
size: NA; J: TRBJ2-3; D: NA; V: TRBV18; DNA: TGTGCCAGCTCACTCACAGCCACAGATACGCAGTATTTT; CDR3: CASSLTATDTQYF
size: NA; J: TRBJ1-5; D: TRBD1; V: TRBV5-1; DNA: TGCGCCAGCAGTCCCTGGACAGGGGATAGTAATCAGCCCCAGCATTTT; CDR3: CASSPWTGDSNQPQHF
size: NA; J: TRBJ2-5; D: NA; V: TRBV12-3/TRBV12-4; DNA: TGTGCCAGCAGTTTTAGGCAGGGTTTTCAAGAGACCCAGTACTTC; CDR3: CASSFRQGFQETQYF
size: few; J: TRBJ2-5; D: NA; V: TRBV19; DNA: TGTGCCAGTTCCGGGACACACCAAGAGACCCAGTACTTC; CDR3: CASSGTHQETQYF
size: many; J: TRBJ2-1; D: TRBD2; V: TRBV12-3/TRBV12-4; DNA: TGTGCCAGCAGTTCCCCCTTAAAAACTAGCGGGAGCTACAATGAGCAGTTCTTC; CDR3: CASSSPLKTSGSYNEQFF
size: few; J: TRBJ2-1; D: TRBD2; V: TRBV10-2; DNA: TGCGCCAGCAGCCTAACCGGGACTAGCGTATCAGGGGCCTACAATGAGCAGTTCTTC; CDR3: CASSLTGTSVSGAYNEQFF
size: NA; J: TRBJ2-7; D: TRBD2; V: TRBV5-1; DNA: TGCGCCAGCAGCTTGGTTAGCGGGAGGACCGCCTACGAGCAGTACTTC; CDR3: CASSLVSGRTAYEQYF
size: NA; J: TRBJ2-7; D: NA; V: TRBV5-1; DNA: TGCGCCAGCAGCTTGGGTGGGGTGGGGCTCTACGAGCAGTACTTC; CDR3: CASSLGGVGLYEQYF
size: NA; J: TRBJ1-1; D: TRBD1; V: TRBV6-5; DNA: TGTGCCAGCAGTAACCCGGGACAGATGAACACTGAAGCTTTCTTT; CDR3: CASSNPGQMNTEAFF
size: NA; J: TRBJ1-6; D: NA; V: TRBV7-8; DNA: TGTGCCAGCAGCTTCAGGGAGGATTCACCCCTCCACTTT; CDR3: CASSFREDSPLHF
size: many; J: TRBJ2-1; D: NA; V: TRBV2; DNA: TGTGCCAGCAGTGTCGGGGCGTACAATGAGCAGTTCTTC; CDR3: CASSVGAYNEQFF
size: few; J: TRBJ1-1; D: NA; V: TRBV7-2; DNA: TGTGCCAGCAGCTCCCAGGATTGGCTGAACACTGAAGCTTTCTTT; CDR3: CASSSQDWLNTEAFF
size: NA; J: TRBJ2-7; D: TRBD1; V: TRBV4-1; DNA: TGCGCCAGCAGCCAACTCCGGACAGGTGACGCTTACGAGCAGTACTTC; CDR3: CASSQLRTGDAYEQYF
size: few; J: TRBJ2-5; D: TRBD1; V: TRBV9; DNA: TGTGCCAGCAGTGCCGGGACAGGGAGTGGAGAGACCCAGTACTTC; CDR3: CASSAGTGSGETQYF
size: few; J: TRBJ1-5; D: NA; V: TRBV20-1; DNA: TGCAGTGCTAGTCCCATCACTATGGGGCCCCAGCATTTT; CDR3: CSASPITMGPQHF
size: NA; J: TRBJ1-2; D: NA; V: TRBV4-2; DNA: TGTGCCAGCAGCCAAGTCCCGGTAGCTAACTATGGCTACACCTTC; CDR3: CASSQVPVANYGYTF
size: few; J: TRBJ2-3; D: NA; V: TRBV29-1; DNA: TGCAGCGGGGCAGGGACCCTCCCAGATACGCAGTATTTT; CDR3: CSGAGTLPDTQYF
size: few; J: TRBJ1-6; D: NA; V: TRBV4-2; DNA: TGTGCCAGCAGCCAAGAAGGAAGGGCCCGTGGACCGGGTAATTCACCCCTCCACTTT; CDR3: CASSQEGRARGPGNSPLHF
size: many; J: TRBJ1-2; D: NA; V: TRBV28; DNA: TGTGCCAGCAAATTAACTCAAACTTATGGCTACACCTTC; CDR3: CASKLTQTYGYTF
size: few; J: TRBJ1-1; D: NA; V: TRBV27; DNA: TGTGCCAGCAGTTCTACTAGGGGGACTGAAGCTTTCTTT; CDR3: CASSSTRGTEAFF
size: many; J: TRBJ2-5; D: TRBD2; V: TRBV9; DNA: TGTGCCAGCAGCGTAGCTACGGGACTAGGGGAAGAGACCCAGTACTTC; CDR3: CASSVATGLGEETQYF
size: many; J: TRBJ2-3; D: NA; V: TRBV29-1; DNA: TGCAGCGTTGAAATGGGGAGGTTGCGTAGCACAGATACGCAGTATTTT; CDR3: CSVEMGRLRSTDTQYF
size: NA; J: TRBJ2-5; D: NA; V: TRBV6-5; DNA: TGTGCCAGCAGTTACTTTGGGGGGGCGGGTGCGGAGACCCAGTACTTC; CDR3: CASSYFGGAGAETQYF
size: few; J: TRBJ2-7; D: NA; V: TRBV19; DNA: TGTGCCAGTAGTAGATCGTTTCTTGGGTACTACGAGCAGTACTTC; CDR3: CASSRSFLGYYEQYF
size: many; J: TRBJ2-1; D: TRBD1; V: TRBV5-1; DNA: TGCGCCAGCAGCTTGGGAGTCGCAGGGGGCAATGAGCAGTTCTTC; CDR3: CASSLGVAGGNEQFF
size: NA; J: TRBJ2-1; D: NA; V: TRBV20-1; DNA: TGCAGTGCTAGAGGAACACAGGGAGTGTCCTACAATGAGCAGTTCTTC; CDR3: CSARGTQGVSYNEQFF
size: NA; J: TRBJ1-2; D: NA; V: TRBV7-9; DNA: TGTGCCAGCAGCGCACCGGGGGCCTCCCACTATGGCTACACCTTC; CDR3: CASSAPGASHYGYTF
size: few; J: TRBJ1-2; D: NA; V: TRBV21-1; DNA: TGTGCCAGCAGCAACTACCGGGACAGGGTTCGTTCTAACGGCTACACCTTC; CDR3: CASSNYRDRVRSNGYTF
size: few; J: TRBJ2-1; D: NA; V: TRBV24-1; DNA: TGTGCCACCAGTGATTTGACTCTAGACTACAATGAGCAGTTCTTC; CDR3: CATSDLTLDYNEQFF
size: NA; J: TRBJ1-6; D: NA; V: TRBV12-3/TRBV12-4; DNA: TGTGCCAGCAGTTTAACACGGGGCCGGTCACCCCTCCACTTT; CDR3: CASSLTRGRSPLHF
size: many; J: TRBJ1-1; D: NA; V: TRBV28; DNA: TGTGCCAGCAGTCCCCCCCAGGGAGGGACTGAAGCTTTCTTT; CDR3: CASSPPQGGTEAFF
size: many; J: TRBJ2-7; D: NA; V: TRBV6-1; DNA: TGTGCCAGCAGTCGGGACCAGTGGTCTAACGAGCAGTACTTC; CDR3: CASSRDQWSNEQYF
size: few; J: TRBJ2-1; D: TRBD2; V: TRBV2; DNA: TGTGCCAGCAGTGAGCCGACTAGCGGGGGGCACAATGAGCAGTTCTTC; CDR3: CASSEPTSGGHNEQFF
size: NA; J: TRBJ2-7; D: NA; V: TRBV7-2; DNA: TGTGCCAGCAGCTTCCTGTTGCAAGCCACCTACGAGCAGTACTTC; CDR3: CASSFLLQATYEQYF
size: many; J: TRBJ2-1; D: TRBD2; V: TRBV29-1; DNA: TGCAGCGTTCGAAGAGGGAAGGTAGCGGGAATCAATGAGCAGTTCTTC; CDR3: CSVRRGKVAGINEQFF
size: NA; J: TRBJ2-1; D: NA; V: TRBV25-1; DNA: TGTGCCAGCAGTGAATACAGTGAGCAGTTCTTC; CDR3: CASSEYSEQFF
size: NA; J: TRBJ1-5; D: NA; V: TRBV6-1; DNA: TGTGCCAGCAGTGATAACATAGGTAGCAATCAGCCCCAGCATTTT; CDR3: CASSDNIGSNQPQHF
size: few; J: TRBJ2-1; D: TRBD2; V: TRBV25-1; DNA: TGTGCCAGCAGTGAATTTGCGGGAGGGTACAATGAGCAGTTCTTC; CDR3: CASSEFAGGYNEQFF
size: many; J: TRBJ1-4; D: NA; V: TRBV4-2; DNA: TGTGCCAGCAGCTACAGGGCCTATAATGAAAAACTGTTTTTT; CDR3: CASSYRAYNEKLFF
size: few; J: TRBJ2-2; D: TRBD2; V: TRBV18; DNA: TGTGCCAGCTCACCACCGACTAGCGGAACGAACACCGGGGAGCTGTTTTTT; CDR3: CASSPPTSGTNTGELFF
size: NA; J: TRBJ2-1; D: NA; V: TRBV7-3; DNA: TGTGCCAGCAGCTTGGACCAAGGTTTGTTCTTC; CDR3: CASSLDQGLFF